This T cell receptor (beta chain) appears in the sequencing data of a study of T cells in Graves' hyperthyroidism and ophthalmopathy (dated by TCRdb to the late 2010s). About the investigation overall: Peripheral blood samples were taken at the time of initial diagnosis, prior to any treatment. Thyroid tissue and blood T-cell repertoires from about six Graves' hyperthyroidism patients were also compared in the study. After blood sampling, hyperthyroidism patients were treated with methimazole at a starting dose of 30 mg daily, and ophthalmopathy patients were treated with high-dose intravenous methylprednisolone. The roughly 91 discovery patients were randomly divided into training and test sets at a 7:3 ratio. According to the paper, TCR Vbeta CDR3 sequencing was carried out on about 140 peripheral blood samples, which came from fewer than 50 ophthalmopathy, around 75 hyperthyroidism and approximately 17 progressor patients. Prospective prediction of ophthalmopathy was tested in an independent validation cohort consisting of 18 hyperthyroidism patients and about 17 patients who later progressed to ophthalmopathy. To identify distinguishing TCR V-J signatures, a discovery cohort of 95 to 100 patients was used, comprising some 45 with Graves' ophthalmopathy and around 60 with stable Graves' hyperthyroidism. General study outcomes and caveats: In cross-validation, a model built on a 13 V-J signature told ophthalmopathy apart from stable hyperthyroidism with 87.88% sensitivity and around 83% specificity, and in testing the same model reached 80%/75%. In validation, progression to ophthalmopathy was predicted by the model with 70.59% sensitivity and 72.22% specificity, a median of around 5.9 months before onset. Most expanded thyroid clonotypes (frequency above 0.001) were also found in blood, which suggests that blood repertoires may mirror thyroid immune responses. No statistical method was used to set the sample size in advance, and investigators knew the group allocation.

CDR3 length: 16 amino acids, cysteine to phenylalanine. This entry keeps only the CDR3 DNA: 48 bases, framed from base 1. Deletion took 0 bases off V and 3 bases off J, with a span of 15 bases between the germline ends. CDR1 MGHRA and CDR2 YSYEKL were looked up in the germline V gene. Stable Graves' hyperthyroidism was defined as the absence of progression to ophthalmopathy over 18 months of follow-up. Hyperthyroidism patients were newly diagnosed, had a disease duration of under 2 months, and were aged 18 to 65 years. Any patient with an uncontrolled infection, another autoimmune disease, pregnancy or lactation was excluded. Clinical symptoms, serum thyroxine and TRAb, thyroid ultrasound, and orbital computed tomography formed the basis for the diagnoses. PBMCs were isolated from about 10 ml of fresh peripheral blood by Ficoll-Paque density gradient centrifugation. Total RNA was extracted with Trizol reagent, and quality was checked on an Agilent 2100 Bioanalyzer.

Concerning this clonotype: The target of this receptor is not known. Base qualities are not provided; no much larger clone lies one nucleotide away.

The TCR beta CDR3 regions were amplified from the RNA transcripts. For the first round of RT-PCR on the TCR CDR3, the HTBI primer set was used together with the Qiagen OneStep RT-PCR kit. A second multiplex PCR round built the libraries, followed by size selection and purification. The libraries were sequenced on an Illumina HiSeq2000 using paired-end 100 bp reads. The paper's processing steps were these. Raw data were processed with SOAPnuke, discarding reads with adapters, uncalled bases, mean Phred below 15, or no exact constant-primer or identifier match. COPE v1.2.5 was used to merge high-quality paired reads, and clonotypes were defined as unique nucleotide sequences. MiTCR v1.1 was used to align clonotypes to the IMGT TRBV, TRBD and TRBJ reference segments. Analysis was restricted to V-J combinations with a frequency above 0.0001, which covered 99% to 99.2% of repertoires. The TCS score was defined as F50 (clonal expansion) divided by E x V (chaos), with BLOSUM62-based TCRdist calculated between CDR3 peptides within each V-J. Welch's t-statistics and random forest reduced some 510 V-J features to about 13, which were used in a naive Bayes classifier (R e1071). TCRdb's own reprocessing of the public reads used fastp at Q25 and MiXCR and kept productive beta chains. For every CDR3 protein sequence, its rows merge into one entry that carries the most common genes and DNA. The V and J calls reflect TCRdb's pipeline rather than the authors' work. The sample data list 550,000 to 800,000 distinct CDR3 sequences, and 15% to 20% of these were observed just once. Under 10% of the sample is held by the ten biggest clonotypes.

The source of this sequence is a man younger than 30 with Graves' hyperthyroidism. The chain is assembled from TRBV4-1 and TRBJ2-7, and the D gene may be TRBD2, 6 bases matching. Material: blood. The bases are TGCGCCAGCAGCCAAGATGTGGCAGGGAGGCACTACGAGCAGTACTTC. It codes for CASSQDVAGRHYEQYF.